Each of the 2 T cell receptor beta chains below was sequenced from the same sample in a study of OX40 agonist ivuxolimab in advanced cancers. This table comes from immunoSEQ multiplex PCR, and its TCRdb copy is limited to in-frame clones, with some not included. The sample holds around 11,000 clones; about three quarters are singletons and the top ten take 35%. The specimen was CD4+ or CD8+ T cells sorted from blood, collected in a trial of the OX40 agonist ivuxolimab. These receptors originate from an adult with an advanced solid tumor such as melanoma, head and neck, liver or kidney cancer.

The chain combines TRBV9 with TRBJ2-2; perhaps TRBD2 as D (6 bases). V lost 4 bases, J lost 2 bases, and 18 bases lay in between. The CDR3 loop spans 17 amino acids. The germline gives CDR1 SGDLS, CDR2 YYNGEE. CDR3 nucleotides: TGTGCCAGCAGCCCCCATCCGGGACTCACTAACACCGGGGAGCTGTTTTTT. It encodes CASSPHPGLTNTGELFF.

The chain recombines TRBV6-5 with TRBJ2-7, with 12 bases lining up with TRBD2. The CDR3 covers 15 residues. Germline V gene data show CDR1 as MNHEY and CDR2 as SVGAGI. V was clipped by 0 bases and J by 9 bases; unmatched bases: 6. CDR3 in DNA: TGTGCCAGCAGTTACTCGACTAGCGGGAGTACCGTGCAGTACTTC. Its protein is CASSYSTSGSTVQYF.